The clone carrying this TCR beta chain was detected only a few times. As yet, its antigen is unknown. These data are taken from a study of response to subunit inactivated influenza vaccine. Findings and limits, study-wide: Authors suggested each seasonal flu vaccination may recruit only limited numbers of new T cells.

This CDR3 is built from 15 residues. With 5 bases clipped from V and 3 bases from J, the junction kept 11 bases outside the gene matches. Germline V gene data show CDR1 as DFQATT and CDR2 as SNEGSKA (reference sequence). MiXCR was run by TCRdb on the RT-PCR reads, yielding one entry per CDR3 protein. This sample has hundreds of thousands of distinct CDR3 sequences; around 13% occur once, and the top ten carry less than 9%. The material sequenced was PBMCs from blood, taken around two weeks before vaccination. The J gene is TRBJ2-3, the V gene TRBV20-1; TRBD2 aligns across 7 bases. The sequence was collected from a man aged 50 to 60 who received an inactivated influenza vaccine. The CDR3 region is CSALRRAGVTDTQYF. CDR3 nucleotide sequence: TGCAGTGCTCTGCGGAGGGCGGGAGTGACAGATACGCAGTATTTT.